The clone carrying this T cell receptor (beta chain) was picked up a small number of times. Antigen unknown. Sequencing was performed with immunoSEQ multiplex PCR; in TCRdb, only in-frame clones are kept and a portion is missing. The sample lists 160,000 or so clones, approximately 90% occurring once. The source of the sample is a study of T cell responses to AZD1222 COVID-19 vaccine. Study outcomes and limitations: Spike was spanned by vaccine-associated CD4 TCRs, with dominance at 160-218 and 743-854. Two doses of AZD1222 preceded a rise in Spike-specific TCR breadth and depth. Baseline serology detected seropositivity in only 5 to 7 AZD1222 recipients.

The CDR3 consists of 12 residues. Trimming stripped 6 bases from V and 0 bases from J, with 5 bases between. CDR1 is MNHEY and CDR2 is SVGAGI in the germline V gene. The J gene is TRBJ1-1, the V gene TRBV6-5; D is ambiguous. The receptor's source is an adult who received the MenACWY meningococcal vaccine as a control. Source: peripheral blood, taken 28 days after the second dose of the MenACWY control vaccine. For the CDR3, the DNA is TGTGCCAGCAGCGTAATGAACACTGAAGCTTTCTTT. The encoded protein is CASSVMNTEAFF.